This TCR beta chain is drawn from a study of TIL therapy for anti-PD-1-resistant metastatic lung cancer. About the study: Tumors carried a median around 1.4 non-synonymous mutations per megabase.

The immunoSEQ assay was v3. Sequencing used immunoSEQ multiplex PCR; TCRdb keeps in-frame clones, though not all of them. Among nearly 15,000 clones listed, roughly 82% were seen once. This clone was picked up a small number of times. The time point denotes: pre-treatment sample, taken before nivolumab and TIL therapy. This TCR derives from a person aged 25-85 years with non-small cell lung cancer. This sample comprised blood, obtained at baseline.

The CDR3 DNA follows: TGTGCCAGCAGCCTCAGTGGTTGGGACAGGGAGAAATTGGAGCAGTACGTC. Translating gives CASSLSGWDREKLEQYV. The rearrangement links TRBV9 to TRBJ2-7; 9 positions match TRBD1. In germline, CDR1 is SGDLS, CDR2 YYNGEE. V shed 4 bases, J shed 7 bases, and the junction held 18 bases outside the gene matches. The CDR3 sequence is 17 residues long.